A selection of T cell receptor beta chains follows, all from one sample in a study of T cells in Graves' hyperthyroidism and ophthalmopathy. TCRdb re-called the multiplex PCR reads through MiXCR, storing one row per CDR3 protein. The sample lists some 250,000 distinct CDR3 sequences, about 14% seen once, with roughly 13% in the top ten. The sample comprised blood. The receptors stem from a woman aged 40 to 50 with Graves' hyperthyroidism that later progressed to Graves' ophthalmopathy. Each CDR3 is given with its conserved first and last residue. The order of the fields is CDR3 protein, CDR3 DNA, V gene, J gene, clone size, D gene. D genes are given only for firm matches. Only part of the rows carry a size: once, few, many, or a class if the clone is expanded.

CASSGTGLNTEAFF,TGTGCCAGCAGCGGTACCGGGTTGAACACTGAAGCTTTCTTT,TRBV9,TRBJ1-1,NA,NA
CASSDVGAQYGYTF,TGTGCCAGCAGTGATGTAGGGGCTCAGTATGGCTACACCTTC,TRBV2,TRBJ1-2,many,NA
CAWSVRGGGNQPQHF,TGTGCCTGGAGTGTAAGAGGGGGAGGCAATCAGCCCCAGCATTTT,TRBV30,TRBJ1-5,many,NA
CASSPSGAISTDTQYF,TGTGCCAGCAGTCCCAGCGGGGCGATAAGCACAGATACGCAGTATTTT,TRBV28,TRBJ2-3,many,TRBD2
CASSLALDTQYF,TGTGCCAGCAGCTTAGCATTAGATACGCAGTATTTT,TRBV7-9,TRBJ2-3,many,NA
CASRAGDTGAAEAFF,TGTGCCAGCAGGGCGGGCGACACAGGTGCTGCTGAAGCTTTCTTT,TRBV6-1,TRBJ1-1,many,NA
CASSLVVWGQGKVETQYF,TGCGCCAGCAGCTTGGTAGTATGGGGACAGGGAAAGGTGGAGACCCAGTACTTC,TRBV5-1,TRBJ2-5,many,TRBD1
CASSVGLAGGSSYNEQFF,TGTGCCAGCAGCGTGGGACTAGCGGGAGGAAGCTCCTACAATGAGCAGTTCTTC,TRBV9,TRBJ2-1,NA,TRBD2
CARTGAVYGYTF,TGTGCCAGAACAGGGGCCGTCTATGGCTACACCTTC,TRBV28,TRBJ1-2,few,TRBD1
CATGSDPSRTGELFF,TGTGCCACCGGATCCGACCCATCTAGGACCGGGGAGCTGTTTTTT,TRBV15,TRBJ2-2,NA,NA
CASRIRGTGYNEQFF,TGTGCCAGCAGAATCAGGGGGACAGGGTACAATGAGCAGTTCTTC,TRBV6-2/TRBV6-3,TRBJ2-1,many,TRBD1
CASSTDYPEQFF,TGTGCCAGCAGCACGGACTATCCTGAGCAGTTCTTC,TRBV28,TRBJ2-1,many,NA
CASSMILMNTEAFF,TGTGCCAGTAGTATGATACTGATGAACACTGAAGCTTTCTTT,TRBV19,TRBJ1-1,many,NA
CASSFHFSTTMGEAFF,TGTGCCAGCAGTTTCCACTTCTCTACCACGATGGGGGAAGCTTTCTTT,TRBV28,TRBJ1-1,many,NA
CASSQDPSVNTEAFF,TGCGCCAGCAGCCAAGATCCTTCAGTGAACACTGAAGCTTTCTTT,TRBV4-1,TRBJ1-1,many,NA
CASSLGTSGRRADTQYF,TGTGCCAGCAGCTTGGGGACTAGCGGGAGACGGGCAGATACGCAGTATTTT,TRBV5-6,TRBJ2-3,NA,TRBD2
CASSEARLAGGRGETQYF,TGTGCCAGCAGTGAAGCGCGGCTAGCGGGAGGCCGGGGAGAGACCCAGTACTTC,TRBV2,TRBJ2-5,many,TRBD2
CAGDVSNTEAFF,TGTGCTGGAGACGTATCTAACACTGAAGCTTTCTTT,TRBV7-9,TRBJ1-1,many,NA
CASSYNRVKGGELFF,TGTGCCAGCAGTTACAACAGGGTGAAAGGCGGGGAGCTGTTTTTT,TRBV6-5,TRBJ2-2,many,NA
CASSLGSAYPEWDTEAFF,TGTGCCAGCAGCTTGGGATCCGCTTACCCAGAATGGGACACTGAAGCTTTCTTT,TRBV5-6,TRBJ1-1,few,NA
CASSLYRLVGNEQFF,TGTGCCAGCAGTTTATATCGTCTGGTGGGGAATGAGCAGTTCTTC,TRBV28,TRBJ2-1,many,NA
CASSSRFGTDYNEQFF,TGTGCCAGCAGTTCCAGGTTTGGGACAGATTACAATGAGCAGTTCTTC,TRBV6-1,TRBJ2-1,many,TRBD1
CASSLAGTAEQYF,TGCGCCAGCAGCTTGGCCGGGACAGCCGAGCAGTACTTC,TRBV5-1,TRBJ2-7,many,TRBD1
CSARSGVNTEAFF,TGCAGTGCTAGGTCCGGGGTTAACACTGAAGCTTTCTTT,TRBV20-1,TRBJ1-1,many,NA
CASSPWDRSITTNEKLFF,TGTGCCAGCAGCCCATGGGACAGGTCCATAACAACTAATGAAAAACTGTTTTTT,TRBV7-6,TRBJ1-4,many,TRBD1
CSATQGYPYNEQFF,TGCAGTGCTACCCAGGGATATCCTTACAATGAGCAGTTCTTC,TRBV20-1,TRBJ2-1,many,NA
CASSFVGRGGRYSPLHF,TGTGCCAGCAGTTTTGTGGGGCGAGGCGGGCGTTATTCACCCCTCCACTTT,TRBV27,TRBJ1-6,many,NA
CASSQGGQGARETQYF,TGCGCCAGCAGCCAGGGGGGACAGGGGGCGCGGGAGACCCAGTACTTC,TRBV4-1,TRBJ2-5,NA,TRBD1
CSARLPGVANTEAFF,TGCAGTGCTAGGCTGCCCGGGGTCGCGAACACTGAAGCTTTCTTT,TRBV20-1,TRBJ1-1,NA,NA
CASSSRGLAGVVRDEQYF,TGTGCCAGCAGCTCCCGGGGACTAGCGGGAGTAGTACGGGACGAGCAGTACTTC,TRBV7-2,TRBJ2-7,many,TRBD2
CASSPLGQGLDSPLHF,TGTGCCAGCTCACCCCTGGGACAGGGATTAGACTCACCCCTCCACTTT,TRBV18,TRBJ1-6,few,TRBD1
CASSDQGTVTGELFF,TGTGCCAGCAGTGATCAGGGTACTGTCACCGGGGAGCTGTTTTTT,TRBV2,TRBJ2-2,many,NA
CASSGTITDTQYF,TGTGCCAGCTCAGGGACCATCACAGATACGCAGTATTTT,TRBV18,TRBJ2-3,few,NA
CASSVGTVMNTEAFF,TGTGCCAGCAGTGTCGGGACAGTCATGAACACTGAAGCTTTCTTT,TRBV28,TRBJ1-1,few,TRBD1
CASSVGQGKNIQYF,TGTGCCAGCAGCGTCGGACAGGGCAAAAACATTCAGTACTTC,TRBV9,TRBJ2-4,NA,TRBD1
CASSLLGGRVTEAFF,TGTGCCAGCAGTTTATTGGGGGGGCGTGTGACTGAAGCTTTCTTT,TRBV28,TRBJ1-1,many,NA
CASSLAGTVNEKLFF,TGTGCCAGCAGCTTAGCCGGGACCGTGAATGAAAAACTGTTTTTT,TRBV7-9,TRBJ1-4,many,NA
CASSFNSNQPQHF,TGTGCCAGCAGTTTTAATAGCAATCAGCCCCAGCATTTT,TRBV27,TRBJ1-5,many,NA
CASSWTAPTNEKLFF,TGTGCCAGCAGCTGGACTGCTCCAACTAATGAAAAACTGTTTTTT,TRBV11-2,TRBJ1-4,many,NA
CAISGAAGEGWEQYF,TGTGCCATCAGTGGGGCAGCGGGAGAGGGTTGGGAGCAGTACTTC,TRBV10-3,TRBJ2-7,NA,TRBD2
CAFDKQETQYF,TGTGCCTTTGACAAGCAAGAGACCCAGTACTTC,TRBV30,TRBJ2-5,many,NA
CSAGFSGNIQYF,TGCAGTGCTGGATTTAGCGGAAACATTCAGTACTTC,TRBV20-1,TRBJ2-4,many,NA